This TCR beta chain originates from a study of cytomegalovirus exposure and HLA in healthy donors. Regarding this clone: Its antigen is unknown. One end of the junction varies from germline; a read error may be responsible.

Researchers ran the PCR with 60 Vbeta and 13 Jbeta primers. The protocol was immunoSEQ multiplex PCR, while the TCRdb copy is restricted to in-frame clones and leaves out a portion. Its clone listing holds about 200,000 clones. Findings and caveats of the study: Follow-up analysis seemed to connect common viral pathogens with several of the most significant clusters identified. The study labeled 164 TCR beta chains cytomegalovirus-associated.

The CDR3 extends over 14 amino acids. Germline-derived CDR1 and CDR2 are SGHTA and FQGNSA. As for the donors, each was a healthy bone marrow donor. The V gene is TRBV7-2, the J gene TRBJ2-3, with TRBD2 matching 11 bases. Specimen: PBMCs. This TCR came from a boy aged 5 to 17 in good health and CMV-seronegative. The CDR3 sequence is CASRLAGGRDTQYF. The CDR3 region has the DNA TGTGCCAGCAGGTTAGCGGGGGGGCGCGATACGCAGTATTTT.